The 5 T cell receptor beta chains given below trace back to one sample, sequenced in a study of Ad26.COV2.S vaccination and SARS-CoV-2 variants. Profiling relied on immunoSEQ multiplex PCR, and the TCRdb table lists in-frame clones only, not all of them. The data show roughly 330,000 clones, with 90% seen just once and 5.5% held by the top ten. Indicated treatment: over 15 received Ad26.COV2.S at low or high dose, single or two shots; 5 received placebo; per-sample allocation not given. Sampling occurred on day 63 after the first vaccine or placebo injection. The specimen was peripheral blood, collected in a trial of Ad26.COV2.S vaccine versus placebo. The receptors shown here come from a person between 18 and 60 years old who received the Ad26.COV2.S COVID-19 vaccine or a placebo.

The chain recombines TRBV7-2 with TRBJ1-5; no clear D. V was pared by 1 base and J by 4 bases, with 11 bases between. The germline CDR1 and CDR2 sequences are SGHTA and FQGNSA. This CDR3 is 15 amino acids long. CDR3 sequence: CASSLDLSPNQPQHF. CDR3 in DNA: TGTGCCAGCAGCTTAGATTTATCTCCTAATCAGCCCCAGCATTTT.

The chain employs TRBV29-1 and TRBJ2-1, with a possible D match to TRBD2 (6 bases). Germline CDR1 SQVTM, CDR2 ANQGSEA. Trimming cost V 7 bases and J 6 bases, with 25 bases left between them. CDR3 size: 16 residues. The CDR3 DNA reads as TGCAGCGCCCAAAGCGAAACTAGCTCCGTTTTCAATGAGCAGTTCTTC. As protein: CSAQSETSSVFNEQFF.

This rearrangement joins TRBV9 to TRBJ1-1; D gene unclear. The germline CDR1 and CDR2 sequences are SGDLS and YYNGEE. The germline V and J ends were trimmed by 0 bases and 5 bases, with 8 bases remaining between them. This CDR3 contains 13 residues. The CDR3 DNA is TGTGCCAGCAGCGTAGGAGTTACGACTGAAGCTTTCTTT. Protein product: CASSVGVTTEAFF. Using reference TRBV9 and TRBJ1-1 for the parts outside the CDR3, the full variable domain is DSGVTQTPKHLITATGQRVTLRCSPRSGDLSVYWYQQSLDQGLQFLIQYYNGEERAKGNILERFSAQQFPDLHSELNLSSLELGDSALYFCASSVGVTTEAFFGQGTRLTVV.

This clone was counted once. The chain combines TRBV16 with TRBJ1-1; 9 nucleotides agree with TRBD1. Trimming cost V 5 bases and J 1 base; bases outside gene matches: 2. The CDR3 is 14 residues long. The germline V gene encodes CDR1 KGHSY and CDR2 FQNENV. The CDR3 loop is CASSGDRANTEAFF. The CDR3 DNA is TGTGCCAGCAGCGGGGACAGGGCGAACACTGAAGCTTTCTTT. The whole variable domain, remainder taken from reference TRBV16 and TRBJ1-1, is GEEVAQTPKHLVRGEGQKAKLYCAPIKGHSYVFWYQQVLKNEFKFLISFQNENVFDETGMPKERFSAKCLPNSPCSLEIQATKLEDSAVYFCASSGDRANTEAFFGQGTRLTVV.

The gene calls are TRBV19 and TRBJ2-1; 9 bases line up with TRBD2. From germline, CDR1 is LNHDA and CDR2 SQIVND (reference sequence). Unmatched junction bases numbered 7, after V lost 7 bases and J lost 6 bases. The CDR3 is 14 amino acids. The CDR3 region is CASTGTSKGNEQFF. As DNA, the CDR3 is TGTGCCAGTACCGGGACTAGCAAAGGCAATGAGCAGTTCTTC.